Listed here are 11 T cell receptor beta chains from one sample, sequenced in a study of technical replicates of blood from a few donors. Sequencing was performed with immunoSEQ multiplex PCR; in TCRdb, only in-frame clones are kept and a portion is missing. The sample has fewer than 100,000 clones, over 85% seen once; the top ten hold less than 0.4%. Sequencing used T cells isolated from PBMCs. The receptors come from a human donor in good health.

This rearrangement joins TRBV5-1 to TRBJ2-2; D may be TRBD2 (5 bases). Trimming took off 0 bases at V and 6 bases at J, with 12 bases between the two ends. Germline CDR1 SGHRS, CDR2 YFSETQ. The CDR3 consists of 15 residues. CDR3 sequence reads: CASSLGRGKAGELFF. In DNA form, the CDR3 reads TGCGCCAGCAGCTTGGGAAGAGGGAAGGCCGGGGAGCTGTTTTTT.

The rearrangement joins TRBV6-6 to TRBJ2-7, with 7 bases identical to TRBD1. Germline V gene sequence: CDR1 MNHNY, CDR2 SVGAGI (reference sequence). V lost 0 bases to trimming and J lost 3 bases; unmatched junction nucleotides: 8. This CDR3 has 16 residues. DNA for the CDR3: TGTGCCAGCAGTTACTCACAGGGGAAACATGACTACGAGCAGTACTTC. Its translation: CASSYSQGKHDYEQYF.

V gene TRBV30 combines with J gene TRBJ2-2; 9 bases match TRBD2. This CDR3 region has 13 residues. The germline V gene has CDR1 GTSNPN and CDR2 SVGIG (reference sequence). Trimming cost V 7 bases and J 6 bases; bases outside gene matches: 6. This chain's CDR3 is CAFWGLAPGELFF. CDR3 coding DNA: TGTGCCTTCTGGGGACTAGCACCCGGGGAGCTGTTTTTT.

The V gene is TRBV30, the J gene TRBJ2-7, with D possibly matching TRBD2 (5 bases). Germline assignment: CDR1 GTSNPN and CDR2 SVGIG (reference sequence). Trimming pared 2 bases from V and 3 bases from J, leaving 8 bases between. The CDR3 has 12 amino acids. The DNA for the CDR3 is TGTGCCTGGAGTAGAGGAGGCTACGAGCAGTACTTC. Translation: CAWSRGGYEQYF.

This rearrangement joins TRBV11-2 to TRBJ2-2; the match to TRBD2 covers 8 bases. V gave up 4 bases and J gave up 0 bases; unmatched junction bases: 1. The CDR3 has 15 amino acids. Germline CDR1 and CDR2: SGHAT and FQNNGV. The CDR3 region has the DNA TGTGCCAGCAGCTCGGGACTAGCGAACACCGGGGAGCTGTTTTTT. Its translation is CASSSGLANTGELFF.

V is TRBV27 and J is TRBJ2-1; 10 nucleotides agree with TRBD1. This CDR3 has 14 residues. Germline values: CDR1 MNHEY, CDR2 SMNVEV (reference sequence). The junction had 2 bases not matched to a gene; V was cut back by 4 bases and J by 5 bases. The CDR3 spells CASSWDRGNNEQFF. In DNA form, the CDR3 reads TGTGCCAGCAGTTGGGACAGGGGAAACAATGAGCAGTTCTTC.

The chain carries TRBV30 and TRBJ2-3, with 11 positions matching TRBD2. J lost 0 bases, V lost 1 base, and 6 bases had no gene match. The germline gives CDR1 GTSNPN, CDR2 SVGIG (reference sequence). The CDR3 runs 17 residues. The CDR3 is CAWSGLWTSGSTDTQYF. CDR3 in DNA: TGTGCCTGGAGTGGATTGTGGACTAGCGGGAGCACAGATACGCAGTATTTT.

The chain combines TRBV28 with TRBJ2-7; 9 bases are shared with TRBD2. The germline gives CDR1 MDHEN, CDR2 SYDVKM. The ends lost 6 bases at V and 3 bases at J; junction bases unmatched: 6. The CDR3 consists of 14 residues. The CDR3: CASRASGTDYEQYF. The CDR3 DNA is TGTGCCAGCAGGGCTAGCGGGACCGACTACGAGCAGTACTTC. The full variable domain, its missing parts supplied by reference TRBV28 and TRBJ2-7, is DVKVTQSSRYLVKRTGEKVFLECVQDMDHENMFWYRQDPGLGLRLIYFSYDVKMKEKGDIPEGYSVSREKKERFSLILESASTNQTSMYLCASRASGTDYEQYFGPGTRLTVT.

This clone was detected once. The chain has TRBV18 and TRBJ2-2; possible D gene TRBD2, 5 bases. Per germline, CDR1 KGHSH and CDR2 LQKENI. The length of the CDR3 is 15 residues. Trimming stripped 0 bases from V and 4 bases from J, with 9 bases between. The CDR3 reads CASSPPWESTGELFF. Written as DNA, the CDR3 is TGTGCCAGCTCACCACCCTGGGAGAGCACCGGGGAGCTGTTTTTT.

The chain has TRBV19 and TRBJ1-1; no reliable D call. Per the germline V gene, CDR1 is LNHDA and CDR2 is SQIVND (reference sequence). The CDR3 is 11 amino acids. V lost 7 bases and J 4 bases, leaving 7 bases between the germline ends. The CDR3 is CASIFSTEAFF. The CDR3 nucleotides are TGTGCCAGTATTTTTAGCACTGAAGCTTTCTTT.

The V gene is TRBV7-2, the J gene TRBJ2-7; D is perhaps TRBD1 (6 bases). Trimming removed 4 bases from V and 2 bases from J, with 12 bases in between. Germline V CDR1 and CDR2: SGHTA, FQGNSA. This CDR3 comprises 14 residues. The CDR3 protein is CASSYSTGTYEQYF. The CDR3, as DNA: TGTGCCAGCAGCTACTCGACAGGAACCTACGAGCAGTACTTC.